This entry features one T cell receptor beta chain sequence. Its target is unknown. The CDR3 spans 13 residues. Germline CDR1 reads SNHLY; CDR2 reads FYNNEI. The sample comes from a study of cytomegalovirus exposure and HLA in healthy donors. In the PCR, 60 Vbeta and 13 Jbeta primers were used. Produced via immunoSEQ multiplex PCR; TCRdb's table is partial and in-frame only. The table records over 150,000 clones, more than 60% of them present only once. Findings and caveats of the study: Researchers counted approximately 160 TCR beta chains as cytomegalovirus-associated. Later on, an analysis found that several of the most significant clusters appeared to be linked to common viral pathogens, which included parvovirus B19.

Sequenced input: PBMCs. The J gene is TRBJ2-3, the V gene TRBV2; D is unresolved. The TCR originated in a man aged 40-49 years in good health and CMV-seronegative. The CDR3 loop reads CALKRDRTDTQYF. The CDR3 DNA sequence: TGTGCTTTAAAGAGAGATCGCACAGATACGCAGTATTTT.